The 18 T cell receptor beta chains below all came from one sample that was sequenced in a study of cytomegalovirus exposure and HLA in healthy donors. The PCR was carried out with 60 Vbeta primers and 13 Jbeta primers. Some clones are missing from TCRdb's copy, which holds only in-frame ones; the method was immunoSEQ multiplex PCR. The sample has over 100,000 clones; under 90% are singletons. Material for sequencing was PBMCs. These receptors came from a woman in her 30s in good health and CMV-seronegative.

This clone occurred once. The J gene is TRBJ1-3, the V gene TRBV27, with 7 bases aligning to TRBD1. V shed 5 bases and J 2 bases; nucleotides not matched to a gene: 9. The CDR3 length is 16 residues. Germline lookup yields CDR1 MNHEY and CDR2 SMNVEV (reference sequence). This chain's CDR3 is CASSSYTGAPGNTIYF. The CDR3 nucleotides read TGTGCCAGCAGTAGCTACACAGGGGCTCCTGGAAACACCATATATTTT.

This clone was counted a single time. This chain links TRBV5-1 with TRBJ2-5; 11 bases are shared with TRBD2. The junction had 7 bases not matched to a gene; V was cut back by 1 base and J by 5 bases. Germline CDR1 and CDR2: SGHRS and YFSETQ. The CDR3 has 16 residues. The CDR3 DNA sequence: TGCGCCAGCAGCTTGAATAGCGGGAGGGCCAAGGAGACCCAGTACTTC. Translated, it gives CASSLNSGRAKETQYF.

The chain employs TRBV7-8 and TRBJ2-5; 7 bases are a match to TRBD1. The CDR3 covers 15 residues. Trimming cost V 5 bases and J 3 bases; bases outside gene matches: 9. The germline V gene has CDR1 SGHVS and CDR2 FQNEAQ. The CDR3 here is CASSGTTGAEETQYF. The CDR3, as DNA: TGTGCCAGCAGCGGGACCACAGGGGCGGAAGAGACCCAGTACTTC.

This clone was detected once. This chain links TRBV4-1 with TRBJ2-7; D is possibly TRBD2 (7 bases). This CDR3 spans 15 amino acids. From germline, CDR1 is MGHRA and CDR2 YSYEKL. V was clipped by 4 bases and J by 6 bases, with 19 bases between them. The CDR3 DNA reads TGCGCCAGCAGCCCCTCTCCGGGGGGCGCTTTCGAGCAGTACTTC. Translation: CASSPSPGGAFEQYF.

The rearrangement links TRBV19 to TRBJ1-6; tentative D call: TRBD1 (5 bases). CDR3 length equals 14 residues. With 5 bases removed from V and 7 bases from J, the gap between germline ends came to 12 bases. The germline CDR1 and CDR2 sequences are LNHDA and SQIVND (reference sequence). The CDR3 sequence is CASSRDWQNSPLHF. The CDR3 DNA reads as TGTGCCAGTAGTCGGGACTGGCAGAATTCACCCCTCCACTTT. The variable domain in full, completed from reference TRBV19 and TRBJ1-6, reads DGGITQSPKYLFRKEGQNVTLSCEQNLNHDAMYWYRQDPGQGLRLIYYSQIVNDFQKGDIAEGYSVSREKKESFPLTVTSAQKNPTAFYLCASSRDWQNSPLHFGNGTRLTVT.

The J gene is TRBJ2-2, the V gene TRBV21-1; the table's D call of TRBD1 was not tested on the DNA. TRBV21-1 represents a pseudogene. This CDR3 spans 15 amino acids. The CDR3 is CATSEDTARTGELFF. CDR3 coding DNA: TGTGCCACATCCGAGGACACCGCGCGGACCGGGGAGCTGTTTTTT.

This chain uses TRBV4-3 with TRBJ2-3, with D possibly matching TRBD2 (6 bases). This CDR3 has 15 residues. Between the trimmed V and J ends, which lost 1 base and 0 bases, there was a span of 8 bases. From germline, CDR1 is LGHNA and CDR2 YSLEER. The CDR3: CASSQGGTSTDTQYF. The CDR3 region has the DNA TGCGCCAGCAGCCAAGGCGGGACCAGCACAGATACGCAGTATTTT.

The J gene is TRBJ2-3, the V gene TRBV7-2; the match to TRBD1 covers 7 bases. The CDR3 spans 18 residues. Per the germline V gene, CDR1 is SGHTA and CDR2 is FQGNSA. V shed 5 bases, J shed 4 bases, and the junction held 18 bases outside the gene matches. The CDR3 region has the DNA TGTGCCAGCAGCCGACAGTCTTTACAGGGGACCGGAGCAGATACGCAGTATTTT. Translated, it gives CASSRQSLQGTGADTQYF. Full variable domain (remainder filled in from reference TRBV7-2 and TRBJ2-3): GAGVSQSPSNKVTEKGKDVELRCDPISGHTALYWYRQSLGQGLEFLIYFQGNSAPDKSGLPSDRFSAERTGGSVSTLTIQRTQQEDSAVYLCASSRQSLQGTGADTQYFGPGTRLTVL.

This clone was observed once. This rearrangement joins TRBV6-1 to TRBJ1-1; perhaps TRBD1 as D (5 bases). The V and J ends lost 1 base and 5 bases respectively, with 11 bases between them. CDR1 is MNHNS and CDR2 is SASEGT in the germline V gene. The CDR3 has 14 amino acids. The CDR3 loop reads CASSEEGYSTEAFF. CDR3 sequence (DNA): TGTGCCAGCAGTGAAGAGGGGTACTCAACTGAAGCTTTCTTT.

CDR3 amino acids: CASSLGDRNTEAFF. Here the CDR3 DNA reads TGTGCCAGCAGTTTAGGGGACAGGAACACTGAAGCTTTCTTT. The chain couples TRBV28 to TRBJ1-1; 7 bases align to TRBD1. V was clipped by 2 bases and J by 1 base; unmatched bases: 1. CDR3 length: 14 amino acids. The germline V gene encodes CDR1 MDHEN and CDR2 SYDVKM.

The chain carries TRBV5-1 and TRBJ1-1; perhaps TRBD1 as D (5 bases). Deletions cut 6 bases from V and 1 base from J, with 16 bases between. The CDR3 extends over 15 amino acids. Germline V lookup: CDR1 SGHRS, CDR2 YFSETQ. The DNA of the CDR3 is TGCGCCAGCAACCCGGGCGGGGGGGAGAACACTGAAGCTTTCTTT. This codes for CASNPGGGENTEAFF.

The V call is TRBV10-3, the J call TRBJ2-2, with D perhaps matching TRBD1 (5 bases). Germline V CDR1 and CDR2: ENHRY, SYGVKD. The CDR3 has 15 residues. V gave up 4 bases and J gave up 2 bases, with 11 bases separating them. The CDR3: CAISAGFDNTGELFF. CDR3 sequence (DNA): TGTGCCATCAGTGCAGGGTTCGATAACACCGGGGAGCTGTTTTTT.

This chain links TRBV5-4 with TRBJ2-1, with TRBD2 as a possible D gene (6 bases). Germline values: CDR1 SGHNT, CDR2 YYREEE (reference sequence). V gave up 4 bases and J gave up 3 bases, with 14 bases separating them. This CDR3 is built from 15 residues. DNA of the CDR3: TGTGCCAGCAGCCAGGGACTTCCGCTCTACAATGAGCAGTTCTTC. This codes for CASSQGLPLYNEQFF.

J is TRBJ2-3 and V is TRBV7-2; 12 bases line up with TRBD2. There are 16 residues in the CDR3. CDR1 and CDR2 (germline): SGHTA, FQGNSA. Trimming cost V 5 bases and J 3 bases; bases outside gene matches: 6. This CDR3 is CASSAYTSGRTDTQYF. CDR3 DNA sequence: TGTGCCAGCAGCGCATATACTAGCGGGAGGACAGATACGCAGTATTTT.

J is TRBJ2-7 and V is TRBV7-9; D might be TRBD2 (5 bases). Germline-derived CDR1 and CDR2 are SEHNR and FQNEAQ (reference sequence). V dropped 3 bases and J dropped 6 bases, with 9 bases sitting between them. This CDR3 has 12 residues. This chain's CDR3 is CASSFSGSEQYF. DNA of the CDR3: TGTGCCAGCAGCTTCTCGGGATCCGAGCAGTACTTC. The full variable domain, in which reference TRBV7-9 and TRBJ2-7 provide the parts outside the CDR3, is DTGVSQNPRHKITKRGQNVTFRCDPISEHNRLYWYRQTLGQGPEFLTYFQNEAQLEKSRLLSDRFSAERPKGSFSTLEIQRTEQGDSAMYLCASSFSGSEQYFGPGTRLTVT.

V usage is TRBV7-9 and J usage is TRBJ2-1, with D hard to call. Per germline, CDR1 SEHNR and CDR2 FQNEAQ (reference sequence). The V gene lost 1 base and the J gene lost 3 bases, with 16 bases spanning the gap. CDR3 size: 17 residues. DNA of the CDR3: TGTGCCAGCAGCTTAGTGATATCGGCGGTGGACTACAATGAGCAGTTCTTC. As protein: CASSLVISAVDYNEQFF. Full variable domain (remainder filled in from reference TRBV7-9 and TRBJ2-1): DTGVSQNPRHKITKRGQNVTFRCDPISEHNRLYWYRQTLGQGPEFLTYFQNEAQLEKSRLLSDRFSAERPKGSFSTLEIQRTEQGDSAMYLCASSLVISAVDYNEQFFGPGTRLTVL.

This sequence joins TRBV2 and TRBJ1-1; perhaps TRBD1 as D (6 bases). CDR3 length: 12 residues. Germline-derived CDR1 and CDR2 are SNHLY and FYNNEI. With 10 bases removed from V and 2 bases from J, the gap between germline ends came to 11 bases. The CDR3 spells CATKGDNTEAFF. Here the CDR3 DNA reads TGTGCCACCAAGGGGGATAACACTGAAGCTTTCTTT.

The chain has TRBV5-4 and TRBJ2-5, with D possibly matching TRBD2 (6 bases). The V end was cut by 0 bases, the J end by 2 bases, with 11 bases between. This CDR3 is built from 15 residues. Germline CDR1 reads SGHNT; CDR2 reads YYREEE (reference sequence). The CDR3 sequence: CASSLGLATQETQYF. The DNA for the CDR3 is TGTGCCAGCAGCTTGGGGCTAGCGACTCAAGAGACCCAGTACTTC. The entire variable domain, with the rest obtained from reference TRBV5-4 and TRBJ2-5, is as follows: ETGVTQSPTHLIKTRGQQVTLRCSSQSGHNTVSWYQQALGQGPQFIFQYYREEENGRGNFPPRFSGLQFPNYSSELNVNALELDDSALYLCASSLGLATQETQYFGPGTRLLVL.